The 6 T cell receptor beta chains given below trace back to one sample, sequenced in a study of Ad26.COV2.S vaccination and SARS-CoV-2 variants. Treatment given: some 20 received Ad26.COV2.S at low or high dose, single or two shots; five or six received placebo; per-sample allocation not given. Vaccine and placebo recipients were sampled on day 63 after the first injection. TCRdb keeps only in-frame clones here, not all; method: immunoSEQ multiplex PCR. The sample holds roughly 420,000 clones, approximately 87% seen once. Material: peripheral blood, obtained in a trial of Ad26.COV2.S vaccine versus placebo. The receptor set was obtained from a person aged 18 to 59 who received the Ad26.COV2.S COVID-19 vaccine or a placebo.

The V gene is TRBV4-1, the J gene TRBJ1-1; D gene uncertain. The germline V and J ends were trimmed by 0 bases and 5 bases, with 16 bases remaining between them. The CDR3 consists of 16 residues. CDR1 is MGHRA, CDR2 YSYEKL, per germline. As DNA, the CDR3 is TGCGCCAGCAGCCAAGATCTCATCCGGGGAACGACTGAAGCTTTCTTT. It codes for CASSQDLIRGTTEAFF.

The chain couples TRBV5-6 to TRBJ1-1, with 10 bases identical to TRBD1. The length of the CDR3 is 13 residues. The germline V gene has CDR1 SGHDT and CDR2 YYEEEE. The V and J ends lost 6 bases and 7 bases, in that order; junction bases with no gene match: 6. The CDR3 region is CASTRDRGFEAFF. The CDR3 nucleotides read TGTGCCAGCACCCGGGACAGGGGATTTGAAGCTTTCTTT.

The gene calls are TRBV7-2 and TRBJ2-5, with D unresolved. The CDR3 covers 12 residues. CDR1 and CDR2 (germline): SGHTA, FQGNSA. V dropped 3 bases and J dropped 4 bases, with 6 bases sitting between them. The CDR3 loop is CASSFPRETQYF. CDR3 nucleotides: TGTGCCAGCAGCTTCCCTAGAGAGACCCAGTACTTC. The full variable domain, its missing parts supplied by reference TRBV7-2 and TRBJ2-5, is GAGVSQSPSNKVTEKGKDVELRCDPISGHTALYWYRQSLGQGLEFLIYFQGNSAPDKSGLPSDRFSAERTGGSVSTLTIQRTQQEDSAVYLCASSFPRETQYFGPGTRLLVL.

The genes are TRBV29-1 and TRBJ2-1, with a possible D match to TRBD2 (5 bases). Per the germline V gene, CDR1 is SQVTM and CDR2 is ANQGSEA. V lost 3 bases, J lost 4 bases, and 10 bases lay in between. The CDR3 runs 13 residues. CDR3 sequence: CSVDPLAYNEQFF. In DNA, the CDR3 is TGCAGCGTTGACCCCCTAGCTTACAATGAGCAGTTCTTC.

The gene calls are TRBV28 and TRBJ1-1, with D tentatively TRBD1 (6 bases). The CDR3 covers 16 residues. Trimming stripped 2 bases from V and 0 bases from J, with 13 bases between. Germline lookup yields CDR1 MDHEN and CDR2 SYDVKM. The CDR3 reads CASSLTGRVMNTEAFF. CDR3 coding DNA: TGTGCCAGCAGTTTAACAGGGAGGGTTATGAACACTGAAGCTTTCTTT.

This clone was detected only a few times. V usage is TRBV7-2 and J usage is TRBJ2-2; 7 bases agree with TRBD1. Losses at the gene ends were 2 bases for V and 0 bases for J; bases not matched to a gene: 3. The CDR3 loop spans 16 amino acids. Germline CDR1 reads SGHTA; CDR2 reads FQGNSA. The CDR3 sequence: CASSLFDRANTGELFF. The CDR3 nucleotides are TGTGCCAGCAGCTTATTTGACAGGGCGAACACCGGGGAGCTGTTTTTT.